This T cell receptor beta chain was documented in a study of CD8+CD57+ T cells in acquired aplastic anemia (dated by TCRdb to the late 2010s). At the level of the whole study: DNA extracted from sorted CD4+ and CD8+ cells had a mean of about 3.3 ug, with a range of roughly 0.17 to 27.4 ug. For healthy donor samples, the average read count was around 10 million for CD4+ cells and 11 million to 14 million for CD8+ cells.

This clonotype was recorded at least ten times. Its antigen has not been determined. Within one base of it there is no much larger clone, and no base qualities were kept. Findings and caveats that apply to the study as a whole: No significant difference in CD8+ Simpson's diversity was found between patients and healthy controls (P=0.060). Around 31 CD8+ CDR3 sequences were shared between patients and controls but appeared highly expressed in patients and within their immunodominant clones.

The study deep-sequenced TCR repertoires of sorted CD4+ and CD8+ blood T cells from severe aplastic anemia patients and healthy subjects. Ficoll-Paque density gradient centrifugation was used to isolate peripheral blood mononuclear cells. Before DNA extraction, CD4+ and CD8+ T cells were sorted with FACS or magnetic beads. Genomic DNA served as template for TCR beta VDJ combination and CDR3 sequence profiling. An Illumina HiSeq 2000 was the platform used for TCR repertoire sequencing. From the authors' description of their analysis: TRBV/TRBJ rearrangement plots, CDR3 size and DJ length profiles, and Simpson's diversity index were used to assess repertoires. The most abundant DNA sequence in the deep sequencing data was defined as the immunodominant clone. CDR3 amino acid sequences were screened for sharing across subjects and compared with published repertoires and the VDJdb database. Using fastp trimming at Q25 and MiXCR clonotype assembly, TCRdb reanalyzed the public sequencing data and kept in-frame beta chains. Records with the same CDR3 protein are collapsed into one entry carrying the most frequent genes and DNA. The authors' filters were not applied to this entry. The sample records 350,000 to 450,000 distinct CDR3 sequences, about two thirds of which are singletons. The ten largest account for more than 3.5% of the sample.

Cut back by 4 bases and 4 bases, the V and J ends lie 10 bases apart. The germline V gene yields MNHEY for CDR1 and SVGAGI for CDR2. The CDR3 runs 13 amino acids, cysteine and phenylalanine included. The retained sequence is limited to the CDR3, 39 bases, with the frame set at the first base. The sequence is built from TRBV6-5 and TRBJ2-5, and perhaps TRBD2 as D gene, on 5 matching bases. The material sequenced was sorted CD4+, CD8+, or CD8+CD57+ T cells (not recorded which) from PBMCs. This clonotype was obtained from a human donor in good health, serving as a control. For the CDR3, the sequence is CASSSARGETQYF. The sequenced DNA is TGTGCCAGCAGTTCAGCCCGGGGAGAGACCCAGTACTTC.